The T cell receptor beta chain described here comes from a study of control samples from healthy donors and cancer patients. V lost 2 bases to trimming and J lost 2 bases, with 5 bases between them. CDR3 size: 13 residues. The germline CDR1 and CDR2 sequences are MGHRA and YSYEKL. The repertoire was sequenced with immunoSEQ multiplex PCR; TCRdb's copy has only in-frame clones and lacks some. This table has fewer than 200,000 clones, about 93% appearing once. The receptor's source is a man between 18 and 29 years old in good health. The J gene is TRBJ2-3, the V gene TRBV4-1; D call uncertain. The sequenced material came from blood. The CDR3 DNA follows: TGCGCCAGCAGCCAACGGACCACAGATACGCAGTATTTT. This sequence encodes CASSQRTTDTQYF.